The 19 T cell receptor beta chains given below trace back to one sample, sequenced in a study of identical twins. TCRdb processed the 5' RACE reads anew with MiXCR; each CDR3 protein has one entry. The sample includes 700,000 to 950,000 distinct CDR3 sequences, over 9% of them seen just once. These data also formed part of another study, on yellow fever vaccine responses in identical twins.

The sample taken for sequencing was PBMCs. The receptors come from a woman under 30 in good health.

The chain uses TRBV24-1 and TRBJ2-2, with TRBD2 identical over 12 bases. After removal of 6 bases from V and 7 bases from J, the junction contained 5 bases not matched to a gene. This CDR3 contains 15 residues. CDR1 and CDR2 from the germline V gene are KGHDR and SFDVKD. The CDR3 DNA follows: TGTGCCACCAGTCCTAGCGGGAGGGCCGGCGGGGAGCTGTTTTTT. Translation: CATSPSGRAGGELFF.

This chain connects TRBV7-9 to TRBJ2-1, with 8 bases identical to TRBD2. The CDR3 consists of 15 residues. The germline V gene encodes CDR1 SEHNR and CDR2 FQNEAQ (reference sequence). V lost 3 bases to trimming and J lost 3 bases; unmatched junction nucleotides: 4. The CDR3 sequence is CASSFEAGGYNEQFF. CDR3 nucleotides: TGTGCCAGCAGCTTTGAGGCGGGGGGCTACAATGAGCAGTTCTTC. Combining the CDR3 with reference TRBV7-9 and TRBJ2-1 gives the whole variable domain DTGVSQNPRHKITKRGQNVTFRCDPISEHNRLYWYRQTLGQGPEFLTYFQNEAQLEKSRLLSDRFSAERPKGSFSTLEIQRTEQGDSAMYLCASSFEAGGYNEQFFGPGTRLTVL.

This clonotype was observed a few times. The rearrangement joins TRBV3-1 to TRBJ1-2, with D possibly TRBD1 on 6 matching bases. V shed 1 base and J shed 3 bases, with 12 bases lying between them. Per the germline V gene, CDR1 is LGHDT and CDR2 is YNNKEL (reference sequence). This CDR3 has 15 amino acids. CDR3: CASSQVPGGYYGYTF. CDR3 coding DNA: TGTGCCAGCAGCCAAGTTCCGGGGGGCTACTATGGCTACACCTTC.

This clonotype has more than one count but fewer than ten. J is TRBJ1-1 and V is TRBV28; D possibly corresponds to TRBD1 (5 bases). Trimming stripped 2 bases from V and 3 bases from J, with 16 bases between. CDR1 and CDR2 from the germline V gene are MDHEN and SYDVKM. CDR3 size: 16 residues. The CDR3 nucleotides are TGTGCCAGCAGTTTAGGGGGGGGAATCTCGGACACTGAAGCTTTCTTT. Protein product: CASSLGGGISDTEAFF.

This clonotype was recorded a few times. J is TRBJ2-7 and V is TRBV12-3 or TRBV12-4, with D perhaps given as TRBD1 or TRBD2 (5 bases each). The V end lost 1 base, the J end lost 3 bases, and 19 bases lay between the germline ends. The CDR3 contains 17 residues. The DNA of the CDR3 is TGTGCCAGCAGTTTAGTTCCGAACCGGGACCGATACTACGAGCAGTACGTC. Protein sequence: CASSLVPNRDRYYEQYV.

This clonotype was observed at least ten times. The V call is TRBV14, the J call TRBJ2-3; D uncertain. Germline CDR1 reads SGHDN; CDR2 reads FVKESK. V was cut by 2 bases and J by 0 bases, with 3 bases left in between. The length of the CDR3 is 13 residues. CDR3 DNA: TGTGCCAGCAGCCAATTCAGCACAGATACGCAGTATTTT. This gives the protein CASSQFSTDTQYF.

This sequence joins TRBV20-1 and TRBJ2-3; TRBD1 might be the D (5 bases). The ends were cut back, 1 base at V and 5 bases at J, with 22 bases in the middle. CDR1 DFQATT and CDR2 SNEGSKA come from the germline V gene (reference sequence). CDR3 size: 17 residues. Written as DNA, the CDR3 is TGCAGTGCTAGAGTGGGGCCGGAGCGTGGGGCGAGAGATACGCAGTATTTT. Translating gives CSARVGPERGARDTQYF.

The chain has TRBV20-1 and TRBJ1-1, with D unresolved. The V end lost 2 bases, the J end lost 11 bases, and 15 bases lay between the germline ends. The germline V gene encodes CDR1 DFQATT and CDR2 SNEGSKA (reference sequence). The CDR3 runs to 12 residues. CDR3 DNA: TGCAGTGCTAGACGCGTCGGAGCCGGGGCTTTCTTT. Its protein product is CSARRVGAGAFF.

The sample holds a few counts of this clonotype. This chain uses TRBV3-1 with TRBJ1-1; possibly TRBD1 for D (6 bases). V was trimmed by 3 bases and J by 3 bases, leaving 11 bases between them. This CDR3 has 14 residues. Germline V lookup: CDR1 LGHDT, CDR2 YNNKEL (reference sequence). The CDR3 reads CASSQRGGDTEAFF. As DNA, the CDR3 is TGTGCCAGCAGCCAGAGGGGGGGCGACACTGAAGCTTTCTTT.

The gene calls are TRBV12-3 or TRBV12-4 and TRBJ1-4; no definite D call. This CDR3 has 12 amino acids. V lost 6 bases and J lost 4, with 6 bases in between. DNA for the CDR3: TGTGCCAGCAGACGTAATAATGAAAAACTGTTTTTT. It encodes CASRRNNEKLFF.

There are many counts of this clonotype. This chain joins TRBV20-1 and TRBJ1-1; D ambiguous. The V end was cut by 0 bases, the J end by 7 bases, with 9 bases between. The CDR3 runs to 12 residues. Germline V gives CDR1 DFQATT, CDR2 SNEGSKA (reference sequence). This CDR3 is CSAREGAGEAFF. CDR3 nucleotide sequence: TGCAGTGCTAGAGAAGGAGCAGGTGAAGCTTTCTTT.

This clonotype showed up just a few times. This rearrangement joins TRBV2 to TRBJ2-1, with D perhaps matching TRBD1 (6 bases). Trimming removed 3 bases at V and 6 bases at J, with 21 bases between. CDR1 is SNHLY, CDR2 FYNNEI, per germline. This CDR3 is built from 17 residues. The CDR3 bases are TGTGCCAGCAGTGAGGGCGAGCAGGGGCGATGGGGCAATGAGCAGTTCTTC. It specifies CASSEGEQGRWGNEQFF.

In this sample, this clonotype turned up a few times. The genes are TRBV28 and TRBJ2-7; TRBD2 matches at 13 bases. Germline V gene lookup returns CDR1 MDHEN and CDR2 SYDVKM. There are 20 residues in the CDR3. V shed 4 bases and J 2 bases; nucleotides not matched to a gene: 17. The CDR3 nucleotides are TGTGCCAGCAGTTACCCCATGCTAGGAACTAGCGGGAGGGCCGCCTACGAGCAGTACTTC. Translating gives CASSYPMLGTSGRAAYEQYF.

This clonotype was detected only a few times. The gene calls are TRBV18 and TRBJ2-1, with 14 bases matching TRBD2. J lost 6 bases, V lost 0 bases, and 1 base had no gene match. There are 16 residues in the CDR3. From germline, CDR1 is KGHSH and CDR2 LQKENI. CDR3 loop: CASSPPGTSGSNEQFF. CDR3 coding DNA: TGTGCCAGCTCACCACCGGGGACTAGCGGGAGCAATGAGCAGTTCTTC.

A few counts support this clonotype. The chain carries TRBV5-1 and TRBJ2-7, with 7 bases aligning to TRBD2. Germline V gene data show CDR1 as SGHRS and CDR2 as YFSETQ. This CDR3 has 16 residues. The junction had 8 bases not matched to a gene; V was cut back by 2 bases and J by 0 bases. CDR3 DNA: TGCGCCAGCAGCTTACCCGGGACTACCTTCTCCTACGAGCAGTACTTC. It is translated as CASSLPGTTFSYEQYF. The full variable domain, completed using reference TRBV5-1 and TRBJ2-7, is KAGVTQTPRYLIKTRGQQVTLSCSPISGHRSVSWYQQTPGQGLQFLFEYFSETQRNKGNFPGRFSGRQFSNSRSEMNVSTLELGDSALYLCASSLPGTTFSYEQYFGPGTRLTVT.

This clonotype was found a few times. The junction departs from germline at one end; a sequencing error may be responsible. The chain links TRBV6-5 to TRBJ2-5; D not resolved. CDR3 length equals 15 residues. Germline V lookup: CDR1 MNHEY, CDR2 SVGAGI. CDR3 nucleotide sequence: TGTGCCAGCAGTTACTCGATAGCCTACCAGGAGACCCAGTACTTC. Its protein product is CASSYSIAYQETQYF.

This clonotype was picked up many times. The CDR3, as DNA: TGTGCCAGCAGGGGAAGGGGGGGAGAAAAACTGTTTTTT. As protein: CASRGRGGEKLFF. The chain has TRBV25-1 and TRBJ1-4; D perhaps matches TRBD1 (6 bases). V lost 6 bases to trimming and J lost 8 bases, with 13 bases between them. Germline lookup yields CDR1 MGHDK and CDR2 SYGVNS. The CDR3 has 13 amino acids.

CDR3: CASSLAGRQETSKETQYF. CDR3 nucleotides: TGTGCCAGCAGCTTGGCGGGTAGGCAGGAAACTAGCAAAGAGACCCAGTACTTC. The chain couples TRBV5-4 to TRBJ2-5; D may be TRBD2 (6 bases). CDR1 and CDR2 from the germline V gene are SGHNT and YYREEE (reference sequence). The V end was cut by 0 bases, the J end by 3 bases, with 21 bases between. The CDR3 has 18 residues.

The table lists this clonotype with many counts. The chain links TRBV3-1 to TRBJ2-3; tentatively, D is TRBD2 (5 bases). The germline V and J ends were trimmed by 4 bases and 6 bases, with 5 bases remaining between them. The CDR3 covers 11 residues. Looked up from germline, CDR1 is LGHDT and CDR2 is YNNKEL (reference sequence). Here the CDR3 DNA reads TGTGCCAGCAGCCGCGGGGATACGCAGTATTTT. It specifies CASSRGDTQYF.